The rows below give T cell receptor beta chains drawn from one sample of a study of blood T cells in healthy people across ages. One entry per CDR3 protein results from TCRdb running MiXCR on the 5' RACE reads. Of approximately 730,000 distinct CDR3 sequences listed, roughly 45% are singletons. The sample was blood. The receptors originated from a woman aged 60-75 years in good health. Each CDR3 is given with its conserved first and last residue. Each record gives: V gene, D gene, J gene, clone size, CDR3 DNA, CDR3 protein. A D gene is named only where the DNA matches it firmly. Expanded clones get a size class; other rows say once, few or many, or leave the size out.

>TRBV29-1|TRBD1|TRBJ1-2|-
TGCAGCGTTTTAAGATCCGGGGCAGGGGGCTTCTATGGCTACACCTTC
CSVLRSGAGGFYGYTF
>TRBV4-1|TRBD2|TRBJ2-1|-
TGCGTCAGCAGCCACCTCGAAGGCGGGGGGGCCCACAATGAGCAGTTCTTC
CVSSHLEGGGAHNEQFF
>TRBV5-1|-|TRBJ1-5|many
TGCGCCAGCAGCTTAGGGGACGGCAATCAGCCCCAGCATTTT
CASSLGDGNQPQHF
>TRBV4-1|TRBD1|TRBJ2-1|-
TGCGCCAGCGGTCAATCCGGGACAGGCGCGACCGCTAAATACAATGAGCAGTTCTTC
CASGQSGTGATAKYNEQFF
>TRBV10-3|TRBD2|TRBJ2-7|few
TGTGCCATCAGCGACGGGACTAGCCTAACCTACAATGAGCAGTACTTC
CAISDGTSLTYNEQYF
>TRBV3-1|-|TRBJ1-2|few
TGTGCCAGCAGCCAAGGACACCCCCAGAGCTACACCTTC
CASSQGHPQSYTF
>TRBV20-1|TRBD1|TRBJ2-1|-
TGCAGTGCCGAGGACAGGGGAACACACAATGTGCAGTTCTTC
CSAEDRGTHNVQFF
>TRBV5-1|-|TRBJ2-7|-
TGCGCCAGCAGCGGACGGCCGCGTGGGTCCTACGAGCAGTACTTC
CASSGRPRGSYEQYF
>TRBV9|-|TRBJ2-1|-
TGTGCCAGCCACTCGGAGGGGCACAATGAGCAGTTCTTC
CASHSEGHNEQFF
>TRBV5-1|-|TRBJ2-1|-
TGCGCCAGCAGCTTGGCGCCCGAAGTTGGGGGGAATGAGCAGTTCTTC
CASSLAPEVGGNEQFF
>TRBV28|TRBD1|TRBJ1-5|-
TGTGCCAGCAGGGAACAGGGGTCGGTTCAGCCCCAGCATTTT
CASREQGSVQPQHF
>TRBV15|-|TRBJ2-1|-
TGTGCCACCAGCAGAGAAGCGTCGGGGGCCGGCTATGGTGAGCAGTTCTTC
CATSREASGAGYGEQFF
>TRBV14|-|TRBJ2-5|few
TGTGCCAGCAGCAACGGGGCAGCGGGGACCCAGTACTTC
CASSNGAAGTQYF